The 19 T cell receptor beta chains below were found in one sample sequenced in a study of blood T cell repertoires in COVID-19 (dated by TCRdb to the early 2020s). The library was obtained by the immunoSEQ multiplex PCR assay. Here the immuneACCESS table is served through TCRdb, limited to in-frame sequences with V and J called. Missing clones are a known gap in these copies; in checked studies unresolved V genes cover under half, and the rest lacks a known reason. The sample profile shows some 340,000 clones; 90% of them were found once. Around 4.2% of the sample goes to the ten largest clones. The sequencing input was PBMCs or T cells enriched from blood (not recorded which). All receptors come from a woman aged 25 to 45 who had been exposed to COVID-19.

The V call is TRBV15, the J call TRBJ2-3; D gene ambiguous. The CDR3 totals 11 residues. Trimming took 4 bases from V and 6 from J, leaving 5 bases between them. CDR1 is LNHNV and CDR2 is YYDKDF in the germline V gene (reference sequence). CDR3 nucleotides: TGTGCCACCAGCATACGGGATACGCAGTATTTT. This gives the protein CATSIRDTQYF.

The V call is TRBV20-1, the J call TRBJ1-4; D is unresolved. This CDR3 has 13 residues. In germline, CDR1 is DFQATT, CDR2 SNEGSKA (reference sequence). V gave up 3 bases and J gave up 7 bases, with 12 bases separating them. The CDR3 is CSASRGFGEKLFF. The CDR3, as DNA: TGCAGTGCTAGTCGAGGGTTCGGTGAAAAACTGTTTTTT.

The chain links TRBV14 to TRBJ1-2; D not certain. The ends were cut back, 1 base at V and 4 bases at J, with 10 bases in the middle. The CDR3 is 14 residues long. Germline V lookup: CDR1 SGHDN, CDR2 FVKESK. Here the CDR3 reads CASSQGGNSYGYTF. As DNA, the CDR3 is TGTGCCAGCAGCCAAGGAGGCAACTCCTATGGCTACACCTTC.

The genes are TRBV2 and TRBJ1-1; weak D call: TRBD1 (6 bases). This CDR3 spans 14 amino acids. The germline V gene encodes CDR1 SNHLY and CDR2 FYNNEI. Trimming removed 10 bases at V and 0 bases at J, with 15 bases between. The CDR3 DNA is TGTGCCACCTCAACAGGGAGATTGAACACTGAAGCTTTCTTT. Translated: CATSTGRLNTEAFF.

The rearrangement joins TRBV27 to TRBJ2-7; 7 positions match TRBD1. Per the germline V gene, CDR1 is MNHEY and CDR2 is SMNVEV (reference sequence). J lost 4 bases, V lost 5 bases, and 8 bases had no gene match. The CDR3 covers 14 residues. The CDR3 here is CASSAVDRSYEQYF. The CDR3 DNA reads as TGTGCCAGCAGTGCCGTGGACAGGAGTTACGAGCAGTACTTC.

The chain couples TRBV18 to TRBJ2-7; the D gene is possibly TRBD2 (5 bases). Per the germline V gene, CDR1 is KGHSH and CDR2 is LQKENI. The CDR3 sequence is 14 residues long. Trimming took off 2 bases at V and 7 bases at J, with 15 bases between the two ends. The CDR3 sequence: CASSPEQISGEQYF. The CDR3 DNA reads as TGTGCCAGCTCACCAGAGCAAATCTCGGGGGAGCAGTACTTC.

In nucleotides, the CDR3 is TGTGCCAGCAGCGTAGGACAGCAAAATTCACCCCTCCACTTT. It is translated as CASSVGQQNSPLHF. The chain links TRBV9 to TRBJ1-6, with a weak D call TRBD1 (5 bases). V shed 0 bases and J shed 7 bases, with 8 bases lying between them. Looked up from germline, CDR1 is SGDLS and CDR2 is YYNGEE. The CDR3 is 14 amino acids.

This chain joins TRBV7-2 and TRBJ2-7; 9 nucleotides line up with TRBD2. Germline CDR1 and CDR2: SGHTA and FQGNSA. Germline trimming cut 4 bases from V and 4 bases from J; bases unmatched to any gene: 14. The CDR3 consists of 17 residues. CDR3 residues: CASSSLWAGGPFYEQYF. The CDR3 region has the DNA TGTGCCAGCAGCTCCCTGTGGGCGGGGGGGCCTTTTTACGAGCAGTACTTC. Full variable domain (remainder filled in from reference TRBV7-2 and TRBJ2-7): GAGVSQSPSNKVTEKGKDVELRCDPISGHTALYWYRQSLGQGLEFLIYFQGNSAPDKSGLPSDRFSAERTGGSVSTLTIQRTQQEDSAVYLCASSSLWAGGPFYEQYFGPGTRLTVT.

The chain combines TRBV10-3 with TRBJ1-1; 11 bases fit TRBD1. The V segment lost 3 bases and the J segment 3 bases; nucleotides outside the gene matches: 9. This CDR3 contains 17 residues. The germline gives CDR1 ENHRY, CDR2 SYGVKD. CDR3 region: CAISDVSSGQGDTEAFF. The CDR3 coding sequence is TGTGCCATCAGTGATGTGAGTTCGGGACAGGGGGACACTGAAGCTTTCTTT.

The J gene is TRBJ2-1, the V gene TRBV12-5; 7 bases fit TRBD1. The germline CDR1 and CDR2 sequences are LGHNT and FRNRAP. The V segment lost 0 bases and the J segment 6 bases; nucleotides outside the gene matches: 8. The CDR3 has 16 residues. The CDR3 region has the DNA TGTGCTAGTGGTTTGGTTTTCTCACAGGGGAGCAATGAGCAGTTCTTC. Amino acid sequence: CASGLVFSQGSNEQFF. The entire variable domain, with the rest obtained from reference TRBV12-5 and TRBJ2-1, is as follows: DARVTQTPRHKVTEMGQEVTMRCQPILGHNTVFWYRQTMMQGLELLAYFRNRAPLDDSGMPKDRFSAEMPDATLATLKIQPSEPRDSAVYFCASGLVFSQGSNEQFFGPGTRLTVL.

This chain connects TRBV4-3 to TRBJ1-1; the D is unclear. CDR1 is LGHNA, CDR2 YSLEER, per germline. The germline V and J ends were trimmed by 0 bases and 5 bases, with 13 bases remaining between them. The CDR3 length is 15 residues. CDR3 nucleotides: TGCGCCAGCAGCCAAGATTGGGCGGGAGGGACTGAAGCTTTCTTT. It codes for CASSQDWAGGTEAFF.

The CDR3 DNA is TGTGCCAGCTCACCAAGCACAGGCGCAACTAATGAAAAACTGTTTTTT. Translating gives CASSPSTGATNEKLFF. V and J are TRBV18 and TRBJ1-4; a weak D match, TRBD1 (5 bases). The germline V and J ends were trimmed by 2 bases and 0 bases, with 10 bases remaining between them. Germline V gene data show CDR1 as KGHSH and CDR2 as LQKENI. The CDR3 sequence is 16 residues long.

The genes are TRBV5-6 and TRBJ1-2; TRBD1 matches 10 bases. Germline CDR1 SGHDT, CDR2 YYEEEE. The CDR3 runs to 14 residues. Trimming at V came to 4 bases and at J to 8 bases, leaving 8 bases not matched to a gene. CDR3 residues: CASSLGTGAGGYTF. The CDR3 DNA sequence: TGTGCCAGCAGCCTAGGGACAGGGGCTGGGGGCTACACCTTC.

The V and J genes are TRBV7-6 and TRBJ2-7, with TRBD2 identical over 7 bases. CDR3 length equals 15 residues. V gave up 5 bases and J gave up 3 bases; unmatched junction bases: 10. The V gene's germline CDR1 is SGHVS and CDR2 FNYEAQ. Here the CDR3 reads CASSRFLAANYEQYF. In DNA, the CDR3 is TGTGCCAGCAGCCGCTTCCTAGCGGCAAACTACGAGCAGTACTTC.

This clone has a single count. V usage is TRBV27 and J usage is TRBJ2-5; D might be TRBD1 (6 bases). V gave up 5 bases and J gave up 5 bases, with 15 bases separating them. Germline lookup yields CDR1 MNHEY and CDR2 SMNVEV (reference sequence). This CDR3 has 14 amino acids. In DNA, the CDR3 is TGTGCCAGCAGTCCCAGGGTGAGGGGGGAGACCCAGTACTTC. It translates to CASSPRVRGETQYF.

In its sample, this clone was seen a few times. The V and J genes are TRBV27 and TRBJ2-3; 11 nucleotides agree with TRBD2. The trim removed 6 bases at V and 2 bases at J, leaving 7 bases unmatched. CDR1 and CDR2 from the germline V gene are MNHEY and SMNVEV (reference sequence). The CDR3 extends over 16 amino acids. The CDR3 DNA is TGTGCCAGCAGACCCCGACTAGCGGGGTACACAGATACGCAGTATTTT. Translating gives CASRPRLAGYTDTQYF.

CDR3 coding DNA: TGTGCCAGCAGTGAAATTTCAGAGGATCAGTACTTC. Translation: CASSEISEDQYF. V usage is TRBV2 and J usage is TRBJ2-5; D unresolved. This CDR3 comprises 12 residues. Germline V CDR1 and CDR2: SNHLY, FYNNEI. Trimming cost V 2 bases and J 11 bases, with 12 bases left between them. The whole variable domain, filled in from reference TRBV2 and TRBJ2-5, reads EPEVTQTPSHQVTQMGQEVILRCVPISNHLYFYWYRQILGQKVEFLVSFYNNEISEKSEIFDDQFSVERPDGSNFTLKIRSTKLEDSAMYFCASSEISEDQYFGPGTRLLVL.

The rearrangement uses TRBV5-1 and TRBJ1-2, with 8 bases fitting TRBD1. This CDR3 has 15 amino acids. Germline loops: CDR1 SGHRS, CDR2 YFSETQ. Unmatched junction bases numbered 12, after V lost 4 bases and J lost 7 bases. The CDR3 sequence is CASSAGQGASSGYTF. For the CDR3, the DNA is TGCGCCAGCAGCGCCGGACAGGGCGCGTCAAGTGGCTACACCTTC.

The chain carries TRBV5-8 and TRBJ1-5; D possibly corresponds to TRBD1 (5 bases). CDR1 is SGHTS and CDR2 is YDEGEE in the germline V gene. CDR3 length: 16 residues. V shed 4 bases and J shed 1 base, with 15 bases lying between them. The CDR3 is CASSRWAGVSNQPQHF. DNA for the CDR3: TGTGCCAGCAGCCGATGGGCGGGGGTCAGCAATCAGCCCCAGCATTTT. The full variable domain, rest sourced from reference TRBV5-8 and TRBJ1-5, is EAGVTQSPTHLIKTRGQQATLRCSPISGHTSVYWYQQALGLGLQFLLWYDEGEERNRGNFPPRFSGRQFPNYSSELNVNALELEDSALYLCASSRWAGVSNQPQHFGDGTRLSIL.